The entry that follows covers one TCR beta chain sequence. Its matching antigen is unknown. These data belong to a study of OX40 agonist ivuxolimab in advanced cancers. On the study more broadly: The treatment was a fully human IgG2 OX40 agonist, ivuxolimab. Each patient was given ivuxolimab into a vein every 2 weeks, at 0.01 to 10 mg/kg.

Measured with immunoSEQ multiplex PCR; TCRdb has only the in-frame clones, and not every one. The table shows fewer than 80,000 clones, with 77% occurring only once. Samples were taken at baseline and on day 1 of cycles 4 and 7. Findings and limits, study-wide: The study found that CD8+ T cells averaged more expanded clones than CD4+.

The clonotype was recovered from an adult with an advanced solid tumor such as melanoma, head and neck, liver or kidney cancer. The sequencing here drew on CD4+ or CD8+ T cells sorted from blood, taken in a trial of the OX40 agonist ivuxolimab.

The CDR3 is CASSETSDSYEQYF. In nucleotides, the CDR3 is TGTGCCAGCAGTGAGACTAGCGACAGCTACGAGCAGTACTTC. The rearrangement uses TRBV2 and TRBJ2-7, with 8 nucleotides matching TRBD2. CDR1 and CDR2 (germline): SNHLY, FYNNEI. The CDR3 extends over 14 amino acids. The V segment lost 3 bases and the J segment 3 bases; nucleotides outside the gene matches: 4.